This TCR beta chain appears in the sequencing data of a study of T cells after yellow fever vaccination. 5'RACE template switching added a universal primer site and UMIs to TCR cDNA. TCRdb used MiXCR to reprocess the 5' RACE reads, holding one entry per CDR3 protein. There are roughly 94,000 distinct CDR3 sequences in the sample; roughly 8.2% occur only once, and roughly 17% lies in the top ten. The CDR3 is 16 residues long. Trimming at V came to 3 bases and at J to 5 bases, leaving 10 bases not matched to a gene. The germline V gene encodes CDR1 ENHRY and CDR2 SYGVKD. The clonotype comes from a man between 18 and 35 years old who received the YFV17D yellow fever vaccine. The chain is built from TRBV10-3 and TRBJ2-3, with 8 positions matching TRBD2. The sample consisted of CD8+ T cells not binding an NS4B(214-222) dextramer, sorted from PBMCs, taken around 16 days after the first yellow fever vaccination. The CDR3 nucleotides read TGTGCCATCAGTGACCCCCCCGGGAGGGCGGGAGATACGCAGTATTTT. Translated, it gives CAISDPPGRAGDTQYF.